What follows are 31 T cell receptor beta chains derived from one specimen sequenced in a study of blood T cells in healthy people across ages. Then a second PCR, running roughly 7 to 11 cycles, was carried out with a sample-barcoded 5' primer and a J-beta primer mix. One entry per CDR3 protein results from TCRdb running MiXCR on the 5' RACE reads. The table includes 1.5 million to 1.8 million distinct CDR3 sequences, under 55% detected once. Input material: blood. The receptor set was obtained from a woman younger than 35 in good health.

The chain combines TRBV6-5 with TRBJ2-7; either TRBD1 or TRBD2 may supply D (5 bases each). Trimming cost V 5 bases and J 2 bases, with 10 bases left between them. The CDR3 consists of 13 residues. CDR1 and CDR2 (germline): MNHEY, SVGAGI. CDR3 loop: CASSRDGPYEQYF. The CDR3 DNA is TGTGCCAGCAGTAGGGACGGGCCCTACGAGCAGTACTTC.

This clonotype was found many times. The genes are TRBV11-2 and TRBJ2-3; tentatively, D is TRBD1 (5 bases). The CDR3 is made up of 13 amino acids. The germline CDR1 and CDR2 sequences are SGHAT and FQNNGV. Trimming cost V 5 bases and J 2 bases, with 8 bases left between them. This chain's CDR3 is CASSTGPTDTQYF. For the CDR3, the DNA is TGTGCCAGCAGCACAGGTCCCACAGATACGCAGTATTTT.

The CDR3 loop is CASSLKGGPGEQYF. The CDR3 DNA reads TGTGCCAGCAGCTTAAAGGGGGGGCCAGGTGAGCAGTACTTC. The rearrangement links TRBV13 to TRBJ2-7; TRBD2 might be the D (7 bases). V was shortened by 2 bases and J by 7 bases, with 15 bases between the two germline ends. CDR1 is PRHDT and CDR2 is FYEKMQ in the germline V gene (reference sequence). The CDR3 is 14 residues long.

J is TRBJ1-4 and V is TRBV7-9; possibly TRBD1 for D (5 bases). The CDR3 is 13 residues long. Trimming took off 3 bases at V and 10 bases at J, with 12 bases between the two ends. Germline values: CDR1 SEHNR, CDR2 FQNEAQ (reference sequence). The CDR3 protein is CASSFGRDGKLFF. CDR3 sequence (DNA): TGTGCCAGCAGCTTCGGCAGGGACGGAAAACTGTTTTTT.

V and J are TRBV20-1 and TRBJ1-6; the D gene is possibly TRBD1 (6 bases). The CDR3 spans 14 residues. The germline CDR1 and CDR2 sequences are DFQATT and SNEGSKA (reference sequence). V lost 1 base and J lost 5, with 9 bases in between. The CDR3 reads CSARAGGHNSPLHF. CDR3 in DNA: TGCAGTGCTAGAGCCGGGGGCCATAATTCACCCCTCCACTTT.

This chain connects TRBV20-1 to TRBJ2-3, with a tentative D call TRBD2 (5 bases). Looked up from germline, CDR1 is DFQATT and CDR2 is SNEGSKA (reference sequence). V lost 6 bases, J lost 0 bases, and 16 bases lay in between. The CDR3 sequence is 15 residues long. CDR3 sequence (DNA): TGCAGTGCGATGGACTCTGGATCTAGCACAGATACGCAGTATTTT. Translated: CSAMDSGSSTDTQYF.

This clonotype appeared a single time. A much larger clone lies a single base off, so this may be a read error. The chain joins TRBV12-3 or TRBV12-4 to TRBJ1-2; 7 nucleotides agree with TRBD1. Trimming cost V 5 bases and J 4 bases; bases outside gene matches: 7. CDR3 size: 14 residues. The CDR3 nucleotides are TGTGCCAGCAGTGCACAGACAGGGTTCTATGGCTACACCTTC. Protein product: CASSAQTGFYGYTF.

This chain connects TRBV4-3 to TRBJ2-4; D is unclear. The ends were cut back, 4 bases at V and 6 bases at J, with 13 bases in the middle. The CDR3 totals 14 residues. CDR1 is LGHNA and CDR2 is YSLEER in the germline V gene. The CDR3: CASSPRALGNIQYF. In nucleotides, the CDR3 is TGCGCCAGCAGCCCCCGGGCGTTAGGAAACATTCAGTACTTC.

This clonotype has more than one count but fewer than ten. The chain carries TRBV7-8 and TRBJ2-3; 8 nucleotides line up with TRBD2. Germline V gene lookup returns CDR1 SGHVS and CDR2 FQNEAQ. The CDR3 is 18 amino acids. The V gene end was trimmed by 5 bases and the J gene end by 0 bases; junction bases not matched to a gene: 13. The CDR3 DNA is TGTGCCAGCAGCCCCCGGTCGGTGTCTAGCGGGAGCACAGATACGCAGTATTTT. Residues: CASSPRSVSSGSTDTQYF.

The rearrangement links TRBV2 to TRBJ2-1; the match to TRBD2 covers 11 bases. Per germline, CDR1 SNHLY and CDR2 FYNNEI. The length of the CDR3 is 14 residues. The V segment lost 3 bases and the J segment 13 bases; nucleotides outside the gene matches: 8. This CDR3 is CASSEGLAVETQFF. The CDR3 coding sequence is TGTGCCAGCAGTGAGGGACTAGCGGTGGAGACCCAGTTCTTC.

On this clonotype: One end of the junction is discordant with germline, which a read error may explain. The chain joins TRBV20-1 to TRBJ2-1; D possibly corresponds to TRBD2 (5 bases). This CDR3 has 11 amino acids. Germline CDR1 and CDR2: DFQATT and SNEGSKA (reference sequence). The CDR3 nucleotides are TGCGGTGCTAGATCCGGGGATCAGCAGTTCTTC. It codes for CGARSGDQQFF.

This clonotype has ten or more counts. V is TRBV20-1 and J is TRBJ2-1; 11 bases align to TRBD2. Per germline, CDR1 DFQATT and CDR2 SNEGSKA (reference sequence). The CDR3 covers 13 residues. The junction had 2 bases not matched to a gene; V was cut back by 5 bases and J by 5 bases. Here the CDR3 reads CSAGTSGNNEQFF. The DNA of the CDR3 is TGCAGTGCTGGGACTAGCGGTAACAATGAGCAGTTCTTC.

The rearrangement links TRBV28 to TRBJ1-6, with a tentative D call TRBD1 (5 bases). V dropped 6 bases and J dropped 7 bases, with 16 bases sitting between them. CDR1 and CDR2 (germline): MDHEN, SYDVKM. This CDR3 is 15 amino acids long. In nucleotides, the CDR3 is TGTGCCAGCAGCCTCGGGGGAGCAAGGAATTCACCCCTCCACTTT. It yields the protein CASSLGGARNSPLHF.

The rearrangement joins TRBV6-2 or TRBV6-3 to TRBJ1-5; the D is unclear. V was trimmed by 4 bases and J by 0 bases, leaving 16 bases between them. CDR3 size: 17 residues. Per the germline V gene, CDR1 is MNHEY and CDR2 is SVGEGT. The CDR3 region is CASSFPSLTDSNQPQHF. The CDR3 DNA follows: TGTGCCAGCAGTTTCCCATCCCTGACGGATAGCAATCAGCCCCAGCATTTT.

The rearrangement uses TRBV18 and TRBJ2-5, with D perhaps matching TRBD1 (7 bases). CDR1 and CDR2 from the germline V gene are KGHSH and LQKENI. The V end was cut by 5 bases, the J end by 11 bases, with 24 bases between. The CDR3 is 15 residues long. CDR3 protein: CASSTSPTGVAEQYF. CDR3 nucleotides: TGTGCCAGCTCAACGTCTCCTACAGGGGTAGCGGAGCAGTACTTC.

The V and J genes are TRBV4-1 and TRBJ2-1; 11 bases agree with TRBD1. This CDR3 comprises 16 residues. The germline gives CDR1 MGHRA, CDR2 YSYEKL. The V segment lost 4 bases and the J segment 3 bases; nucleotides outside the gene matches: 5. This CDR3 is CASSPGQGGLYNEQFF. The CDR3, as DNA: TGCGCCAGCAGCCCGGGACAGGGGGGCCTCTACAATGAGCAGTTCTTC.

This clonotype was seen only a few times. CDR3: CSANSASSYNEQYF. In nucleotides, the CDR3 is TGCAGTGCTAATAGCGCCAGCTCCTACAATGAGCAGTACTTC. This sequence joins TRBV20-1 and TRBJ2-1; D may be TRBD2 (5 bases). The DNA end is a closer match to TRBJ2-7, so the J assignment may be wrong. CDR3 length: 14 residues. CDR1 is DFQATT, CDR2 SNEGSKA, per germline (reference sequence).

This clonotype appeared once. At one end, the junction sequence differs from germline, possibly due to a read error. The chain joins TRBV20-1 to TRBJ2-1, with TRBD1 matching over 8 bases. Germline CDR1 is DFQATT and CDR2 is SNEGSKA (reference sequence). The CDR3 runs 12 residues. The CDR3 protein is CCAPDRGNEQFF. In DNA, the CDR3 is TGCTGTGCGCCTGACAGGGGCAATGAGCAGTTCTTC.

This chain uses TRBV7-2 with TRBJ1-5; D is undetermined. V was clipped by 3 bases and J by 1 base, with 13 bases between them. Germline loops: CDR1 SGHTA, CDR2 FQGNSA. CDR3 size: 16 residues. The CDR3 loop is CASSFSVSTSNQPQHF. The CDR3 bases are TGTGCCAGCAGCTTCTCGGTCTCCACGAGCAATCAGCCCCAGCATTTT. Supplemented by reference TRBV7-2 and TRBJ1-5, the full variable domain reads GAGVSQSPSNKVTEKGKDVELRCDPISGHTALYWYRQSLGQGLEFLIYFQGNSAPDKSGLPSDRFSAERTGGSVSTLTIQRTQQEDSAVYLCASSFSVSTSNQPQHFGDGTRLSIL.

The chain recombines TRBV7-2 with TRBJ1-1, with D perhaps matching TRBD1 (6 bases). The ends were cut back, 7 bases at V and 1 base at J, with 13 bases in the middle. Germline assignment: CDR1 SGHTA and CDR2 FQGNSA. This CDR3 has 14 residues. CDR3 coding DNA: TGTGCCAGCACCCTGGCGGACAGGAACACTGAAGCTTTCTTT. Its translation is CASTLADRNTEAFF.

The V and J genes are TRBV11-2 and TRBJ1-6; 8 nucleotides align to TRBD1. Looked up from germline, CDR1 is SGHAT and CDR2 is FQNNGV. The CDR3 totals 17 residues. V was clipped by 0 bases and J by 5 bases; unmatched bases: 6. The CDR3 is CASSLDQGAFDNSPLHF. DNA of the CDR3: TGTGCCAGCAGCTTAGACCAGGGGGCATTCGATAATTCACCCCTCCACTTT.

This clonotype has just a few counts. This chain connects TRBV20-1 to TRBJ2-7, with 8 bases lining up with TRBD2. The V gene end was trimmed by 5 bases and the J gene end by 1 base; junction bases not matched to a gene: 13. The CDR3 contains 16 residues. The germline V gene has CDR1 DFQATT and CDR2 SNEGSKA (reference sequence). CDR3 in amino acids: CSAPSKRGQGSYEQYF. The CDR3 nucleotides are TGCAGTGCTCCCTCCAAGCGGGGGCAAGGATCCTACGAGCAGTACTTC.

The V and J genes are TRBV29-1 and TRBJ2-7; D gene uncertain. This CDR3 is built from 15 residues. CDR1 SQVTM and CDR2 ANQGSEA come from the germline V gene. Trimming removed 2 bases at V and 5 bases at J, with 19 bases between. CDR3 in DNA: TGCAGCGTTGAATTGTCCTTCTTGTCTGGGGACGAGCAGTACTTC. It codes for CSVELSFLSGDEQYF.

The chain has TRBV6-5 and TRBJ2-6; D is possibly TRBD1 (6 bases). The CDR3 is 15 amino acids. The V end was cut by 5 bases, the J end by 3 bases, with 11 bases between. Per the germline V gene, CDR1 is MNHEY and CDR2 is SVGAGI. The CDR3 bases are TGTGCCAGCAGTGACTACAGGGTTGGGGCCAACGTCCTGACTTTC. Translated, it gives CASSDYRVGANVLTF.

This clonotype was counted ten times or more. The rearrangement uses TRBV7-8 and TRBJ2-7; D is undetermined. This CDR3 is built from 13 residues. Per germline, CDR1 SGHVS and CDR2 FQNEAQ. The V and J ends lost 5 bases and 0 bases respectively, with 8 bases between them. In nucleotides, the CDR3 is TGTGCCAGCAGCCCGACACCCTCCTACGAGCAGTACTTC. This translates into CASSPTPSYEQYF.

The chain links TRBV28 to TRBJ2-1, with a tentative D call TRBD2 (6 bases). Trimming took off 8 bases at V and 4 bases at J, with 15 bases between the two ends. This CDR3 has 14 amino acids. The germline V gene encodes CDR1 MDHEN and CDR2 SYDVKM. CDR3 in amino acids: CASLLARRYNEQFF. CDR3 bases: TGTGCCAGCCTCCTAGCGAGACGTTACAATGAGCAGTTCTTC.

This clonotype has a handful of counts. J is TRBJ1-2 and V is TRBV5-1; D not certain. Looked up from germline, CDR1 is SGHRS and CDR2 is YFSETQ. Trimming stripped 0 bases from V and 7 bases from J, with 10 bases between. This CDR3 is built from 13 residues. The CDR3 DNA follows: TGCGCCAGCAGCTTGGATCCCTCTATTGGCTACACCTTC. This gives the protein CASSLDPSIGYTF.

This clonotype showed up just a few times. The rearrangement links TRBV29-1 to TRBJ2-3; D unclear. The V end was cut by 4 bases, the J end by 3 bases, with 14 bases between. CDR1 is SQVTM and CDR2 is ANQGSEA in the germline V gene. CDR3 length equals 14 residues. The CDR3 coding sequence is TGCAGCGTTGCCCTCCGCGGCAGGACAGATACGCAGTATTTT. This codes for CSVALRGRTDTQYF.

The chain is built from TRBV5-6 and TRBJ2-7, with TRBD1 identical over 9 bases. V lost 4 bases and J lost 5; bases outside the gene matches: 4. CDR3 length: 13 amino acids. CDR1 and CDR2 (germline): SGHDT, YYEEEE. The CDR3 here is CASSVRDRDEQYF. The CDR3 DNA reads as TGTGCCAGCAGCGTTCGGGACAGGGACGAGCAGTACTTC.

This chain links TRBV28 with TRBJ2-1; D is perhaps TRBD2 (6 bases). V was cut by 7 bases and J by 4 bases, with 20 bases left in between. CDR1 and CDR2 (germline): MDHEN, SYDVKM. This CDR3 is built from 16 residues. The CDR3 protein is CASKSLEGRPYNEQFF. The CDR3 DNA sequence: TGTGCCAGCAAATCCCTTGAAGGGAGGCCGTACAATGAGCAGTTCTTC.

The chain is built from TRBV4-1 and TRBJ1-2; 7 bases are a match to TRBD1. Losses at the gene ends were 4 bases for V and 4 bases for J; bases not matched to a gene: 12. The CDR3 extends over 16 amino acids. Germline CDR1 is MGHRA and CDR2 is YSYEKL. The CDR3 loop is CASSPTLGGNGYGYTF. The DNA of the CDR3 is TGCGCCAGCAGCCCCACCCTAGGGGGCAATGGCTATGGCTACACCTTC.